A selection of T cell receptor beta chains follows, all from one sample in a study of blood T cell repertoires in COVID-19. The protocol was immunoSEQ multiplex PCR, while the TCRdb copy is restricted to in-frame clones and leaves out a portion. This table has more than 300,000 clones, around nine tenths appearing once. The sample comprised peripheral blood. The receptors were sampled from a woman between 25 and 40 years old with COVID-19, enrolled during active disease. Both conserved end residues are trimmed from each CDR3. D genes are given only for firm matches.

CDR3aa | j_gene | len | v_gene | d_gene
ASSTLGTPPTEAF | TRBJ1-1 | 13 | TRBV19 | .
ASSLAVSTDTQY | TRBJ2-3 | 12 | TRBV3-1/TRBV3-2 | .
AISESGQGAHNEQF | TRBJ2-1 | 14 | TRBV10-3 | TRBD1
ASSGGGDYFSYNEQF | TRBJ2-1 | 15 | TRBV7-2 | TRBD2
ASSLPTDSVNTEAF | TRBJ1-1 | 14 | TRBV7-6 | .
ASAQGQQETQY | TRBJ2-5 | 11 | TRBV12-5 | .
AWAGTLTGELF | TRBJ2-2 | 11 | TRBV30 | .
ASTSVAGWGTEAF | TRBJ1-1 | 13 | TRBV6-5 | .
ATGQFADEQF | TRBJ2-1 | 10 | TRBV18 | .
ASSIQGAKIGYT | TRBJ1-2 | 12 | TRBV19 | TRBD1
SVALLRAETQY | TRBJ2-5 | 11 | TRBV29-1 | .